The entry that follows covers one T cell receptor (beta chain) sequence. No antigen is known for it. The sample originates from a study of blood T cells in healthy people across ages. Study-level findings and limits: Using unsorted PBMCs precluded a conclusive naive versus antigen-experienced comparison.

V was pared by 1 base and J by 5 bases, with 7 bases of the junction left unmatched. The V gene's germline CDR1 is SGHDT and CDR2 YYEEEE. The CDR3 extends over 16 amino acids. With a J-beta primer mix and a sample-barcoded 5' primer, a second PCR ran about 7 to 11 cycles. TCRdb fed the 5' RACE reads into MiXCR, producing one record per CDR3 protein. This sample has approximately 1.5 million distinct CDR3 sequences, with roughly 30% found just once. Sequenced: blood. This rearrangement joins TRBV5-6 to TRBJ2-1; TRBD2 agrees at 9 bases. The clonotype originates from a woman aged 25 to 39 in good health. The CDR3 bases are TGTGCCAGCAGCTTGCTGCCTAGCGGGATCAACAATGAGCAGTTCTTC. Protein product: CASSLLPSGINNEQFF.